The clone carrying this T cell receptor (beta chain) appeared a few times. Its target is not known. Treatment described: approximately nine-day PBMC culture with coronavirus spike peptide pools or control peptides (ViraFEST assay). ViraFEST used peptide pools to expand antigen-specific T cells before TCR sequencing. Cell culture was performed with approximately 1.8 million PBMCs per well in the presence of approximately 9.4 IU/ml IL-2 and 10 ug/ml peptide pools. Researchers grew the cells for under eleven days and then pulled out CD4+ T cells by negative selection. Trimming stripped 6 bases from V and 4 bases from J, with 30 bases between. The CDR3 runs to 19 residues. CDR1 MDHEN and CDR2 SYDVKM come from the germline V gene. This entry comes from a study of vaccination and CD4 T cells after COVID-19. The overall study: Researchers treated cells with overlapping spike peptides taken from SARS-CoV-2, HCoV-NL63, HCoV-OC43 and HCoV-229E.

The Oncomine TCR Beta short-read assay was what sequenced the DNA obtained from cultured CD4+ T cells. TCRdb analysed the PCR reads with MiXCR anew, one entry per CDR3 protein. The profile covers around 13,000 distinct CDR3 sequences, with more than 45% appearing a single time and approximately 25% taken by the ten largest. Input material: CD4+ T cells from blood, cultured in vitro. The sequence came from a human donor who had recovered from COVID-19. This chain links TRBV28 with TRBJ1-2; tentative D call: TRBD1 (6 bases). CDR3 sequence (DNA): TGTGCCAGCAGCTTTGGTAGGGGTTTACTAGCTGGGGGCTCCTATGGCTACACCTTC. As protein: CASSFGRGLLAGGSYGYTF.